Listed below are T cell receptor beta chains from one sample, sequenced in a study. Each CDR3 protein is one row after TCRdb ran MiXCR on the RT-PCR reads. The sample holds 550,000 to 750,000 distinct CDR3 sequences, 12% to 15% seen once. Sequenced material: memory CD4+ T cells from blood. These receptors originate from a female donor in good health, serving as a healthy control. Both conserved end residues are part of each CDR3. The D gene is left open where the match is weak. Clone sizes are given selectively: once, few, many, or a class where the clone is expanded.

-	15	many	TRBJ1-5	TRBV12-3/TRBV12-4	CASSLWGVNNQPQHF	TGTGCCAGCAGTTTATGGGGGGTCAACAATCAGCCCCAGCATTTT
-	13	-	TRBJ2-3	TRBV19	CASGWQSTDTQYF	TGTGCCAGTGGATGGCAAAGCACAGATACGCAGTATTTT
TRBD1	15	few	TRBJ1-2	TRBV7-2	CASSPSGGAGYGYTF	TGTGCCAGCAGCCCCTCAGGGGGCGCCGGCTATGGCTACACCTTC
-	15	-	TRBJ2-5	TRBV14	CASSQGWIQQETQYF	TGTGCCAGCAGCCAAGGTTGGATACAGCAAGAGACCCAGTACTTC
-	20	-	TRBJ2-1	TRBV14	CASSQDFRAASTFTYNEQFF	TGTGCCAGCAGCCAAGATTTCCGGGCAGCTTCCACCTTTACCTACAATGAGCAGTTCTTC
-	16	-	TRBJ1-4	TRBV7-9	CASSPIVRLQGEKLFF	TGTGCCAGCAGCCCTATAGTGCGTCTACAGGGTGAAAAACTGTTTTTT
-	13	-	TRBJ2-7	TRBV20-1	CSAPTRANYEQYF	TGCAGTGCTCCGACTAGGGCCAACTACGAGCAGTACTTC
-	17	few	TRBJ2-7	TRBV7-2	CASSLERMGRGDYEQYF	TGTGCCAGCAGCTTAGAAAGGATGGGCAGGGGGGACTACGAGCAGTACTTC
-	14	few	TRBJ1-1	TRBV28	CASSPPDRVTEAFF	TGTGCCAGCAGTCCCCCCGATCGGGTTACTGAAGCTTTCTTT
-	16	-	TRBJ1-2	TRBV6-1	CASELREGAGNYGYTF	TGTGCCAGCGAACTCAGGGAGGGCGCAGGTAACTATGGCTACACCTTC
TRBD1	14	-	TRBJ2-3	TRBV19	CASSKQGRTDTQYF	TGTGCCAGTAGTAAACAGGGGCGCACAGATACGCAGTATTTT
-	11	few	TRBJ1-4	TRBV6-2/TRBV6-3	CASSTVEKLFF	TGTGCCAGCAGTACGGTCGAAAAACTGTTTTTT
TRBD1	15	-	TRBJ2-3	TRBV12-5	CASGGDRGLGDTQYF	TGTGCTAGTGGGGGGGACAGGGGGCTTGGAGATACGCAGTATTTT
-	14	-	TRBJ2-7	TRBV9	CASSGGLALYEQYF	TGTGCCAGCAGCGGTGGGCTAGCTCTCTACGAGCAGTACTTC
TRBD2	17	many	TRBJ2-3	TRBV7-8	CASSLIPAGGLADTQYF	TGTGCCAGCAGCTTAATCCCAGCGGGGGGGCTGGCAGATACGCAGTATTTT
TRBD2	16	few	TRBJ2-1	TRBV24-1	CATSDLTSGSWNEQFF	TGTGCCACCAGTGATCTGACTAGCGGGTCATGGAATGAGCAGTTCTTC
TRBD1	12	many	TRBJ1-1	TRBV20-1	CSARDGDRPAFF	TGCAGTGCTAGAGATGGGGACAGGCCGGCTTTCTTT
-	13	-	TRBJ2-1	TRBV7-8	CASSPISPDEQFF	TGTGCCAGCAGCCCCATCAGCCCAGATGAGCAGTTCTTC
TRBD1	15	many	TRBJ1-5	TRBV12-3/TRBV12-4	CASSFVQGGNQPQHF	TGTGCCAGCAGTTTCGTCCAGGGGGGGAATCAGCCCCAGCATTTT
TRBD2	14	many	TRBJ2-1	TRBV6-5	CASTGLAGGYEQFF	TGTGCCAGTACGGGACTAGCGGGAGGTTATGAGCAGTTCTTC
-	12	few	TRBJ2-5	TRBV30	CAWSLRGETQYF	TGTGCCTGGAGTCTAAGGGGGGAGACCCAGTACTTC
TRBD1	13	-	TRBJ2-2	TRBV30	CAWSRGITGELFF	TGTGCCTGGAGCAGGGGGATTACCGGGGAGCTGTTTTTT
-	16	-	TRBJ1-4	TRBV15	CATSRDRTATNEKLFF	TGTGCCACCAGCAGAGATAGAACAGCAACTAATGAAAAACTGTTTTTT